Listed below are T cell receptor beta chains from one sample, sequenced in a study of cytomegalovirus exposure and HLA in healthy donors. This table comes from immunoSEQ multiplex PCR, and its TCRdb copy is limited to in-frame clones, with some not included. The sample lists about 130,000 clones; around 83% were seen once. Sequenced: PBMCs. These receptor sequences come from a girl under 10 years old in good health and CMV-seronegative. CDR3s include the opening cysteine and the closing phenylalanine or tryptophan. Fields, in order: clone size, D gene, V gene, J gene, CDR3 DNA, CDR3 protein. D genes are given only for firm matches. Rows give clone size only sometimes, using once, few, many, or a class for an expanded clone.

few	-	TRBV5-8	TRBJ1-5	TGTGCCAGCAGCTTGGAATCACGGCGGGGTGGTCAGCCCCAGCATTTT	CASSLESRRGGQPQHF
few	-	TRBV5-1	TRBJ1-2	TGCGCCAGCAGCGCCGACACTGGTTCTAACTATGGCTACACCTTC	CASSADTGSNYGYTF
-	-	TRBV5-1	TRBJ1-2	TGCGCCAGCAGCTTGGAAATCAGGGAAGCTAACTATGGCTACACCTTC	CASSLEIREANYGYTF
once	-	TRBV5-6	TRBJ1-6	TGTGCCAGCAGCTTCCCCGGGACACTACATAATTCACCCCTCCACTTT	CASSFPGTLHNSPLHF
-	-	TRBV30	TRBJ1-2	TGTGCCTGGAGTGTGACAGCTAACTATGGCTACACCTTC	CAWSVTANYGYTF
-	TRBD2	TRBV29-1	TRBJ2-7	TGCAGTGGACTAGCGGAGACCTACGAGCAGTACTTC	CSGLAETYEQYF
-	-	TRBV7-9	TRBJ2-1	TGTGCCAGCACCAATGCCAGGACAGTTAACAATGAGCAGTTCTTC	CASTNARTVNNEQFF
-	-	TRBV4-1	TRBJ2-1	TGCGCCAGCAGCCATTTAAGCACCTACAATGAGCAGTTCTTC	CASSHLSTYNEQFF
-	-	TRBV5-1	TRBJ2-7	TGCGCCAGCAGCTCGGAAGGGGGTGGGTACGAGCAGTACTTC	CASSSEGGGYEQYF
-	-	TRBV2	TRBJ1-1	TGTGCCAGCAGTGGAGCAGGGAGGATGGACACTGAAGCTTTCTTT	CASSGAGRMDTEAFF
-	-	TRBV28	TRBJ2-4	TGTGCCAGCAGTTTCGGAGGGGATGGTGCCAAAAACATTCAGTACTTC	CASSFGGDGAKNIQYF
-	-	TRBV7-7	TRBJ1-4	TGTGCCAATTCCCGCGGGGGAGAGGGTGAAAAACTGTTTTTT	CANSRGGEGEKLFF
few	-	TRBV6-1	TRBJ1-3	TGTGCCAGCCGTCTCTGGCGATTGGGCAACACCATATATTTT	CASRLWRLGNTIYF
few	-	TRBV7-3	TRBJ2-6	TGTGCCAGCAGCTTGGACAGCTCTGGGGCCAACGTCCTGACTTTC	CASSLDSSGANVLTF
few	TRBD1	TRBV4-3	TRBJ2-1	TGCGCCAGCAGCCAAGAGACCGGGACAGTTTCCTACAATGAGCAGTTCTTC	CASSQETGTVSYNEQFF
-	-	TRBV29-1	TRBJ1-3	TGCAGCGTGCGGCGACAGACTGGAAACACCATATATTTT	CSVRRQTGNTIYF
once	TRBD2	TRBV28	TRBJ2-2	TGTGCCAGCAGTTTACGAGGACTAGCGGAGAGCGGGGAGCTGTTTTTT	CASSLRGLAESGELFF
-	-	TRBV2	TRBJ2-7	TGTGCCAGCAGTGATTCGGACAGTTCCTACGAGCAGTACTTC	CASSDSDSSYEQYF
once	TRBD1	TRBV19	TRBJ2-7	TGTGCCAGTAGTATCGAAGGACAGGGGCGCTACGAGCAGTACTTC	CASSIEGQGRYEQYF
-	TRBD1	TRBV18	TRBJ2-7	TGTGCCAGCTCACCCTATGGACAGGCCCTATCCTACGAGCAGTACTTC	CASSPYGQALSYEQYF
-	-	TRBV27	TRBJ1-1	TGTGCCAGCAGTTTATCTAAGATCACTCGGGGGGTGAACACTGAAGCTTTCTTT	CASSLSKITRGVNTEAFF
-	-	TRBV30	TRBJ2-6	TGTGCCTGGAGCGCGGATCATTCTGGGGCCAACGTCCTGACTTTC	CAWSADHSGANVLTF
-	-	TRBV6-7	TRBJ1-6	TGTGCCAGCAGTTATTCAAAAAGGGGGAGATATGGGAATTCACCCCTCCACTTT	CASSYSKRGRYGNSPLHF
-	TRBD1	TRBV30	TRBJ1-2	TGTGCCTGGAGTGCGATACCGGGACAGATTGGAACTAACTATGGCTACACCTTC	CAWSAIPGQIGTNYGYTF
-	TRBD1	TRBV4-1	TRBJ2-7	TGCGCCAGCAGCCAAGGGCAGGGGGCTGACGAGCAGTACTTC	CASSQGQGADEQYF
-	-	TRBV7-9	TRBJ2-5	TGTGCCAGCAGCTTAGGCAGCCAAGAGACCCAGTACTTC	CASSLGSQETQYF
-	-	TRBV5-4	TRBJ1-2	TGTGCCAGCAGCCTCGGACAGTTTTCGTCTATAGTTGGCTACACCTTC	CASSLGQFSSIVGYTF
-	-	TRBV2	TRBJ1-3	TGTGCCAGCATTCAAGCAGGGGACTCTGGAAACACCATATATTTT	CASIQAGDSGNTIYF
-	TRBD2	TRBV5-1	TRBJ2-3	TGCGCCAGCAGCTTGACTAGCGGCACAGATACGCAGTATTTT	CASSLTSGTDTQYF
-	TRBD2	TRBV4-2	TRBJ2-1	TGTGCCAGCAGCCAATTTGAGGGACTAGCGGGGGGGGTAAACAATGAGCAGTTCTTC	CASSQFEGLAGGVNNEQFF
-	-	TRBV9	TRBJ2-2	TGTGCCAGCAGCCCTGATAACTCGGGGGAGCTGTTTTTT	CASSPDNSGELFF